What follows describes a single T cell receptor beta chain. This clonotype was detected a few times. Its antigen is currently not known. One base away there is no much larger clone; base qualities are not given. This specimen belongs to a study of regulatory T cells in long-lasting Graves disease (dated by TCRdb to the early 2020s). Study-level background: Newly diagnosed Graves' disease patients had taken antithyroid drugs for less than 3 months. The study took place in China and was registered as a clinical trial. A total of about 35 samples underwent TCR sequencing: about 13 from persistent and roughly 20 from newly diagnosed Graves' disease patients. Peripheral blood TCR sequencing and RNA sequencing compared persistent Graves' disease patients with newly diagnosed Graves' disease patients. What the research found in general, with its limitations: Patients with persistent disease shared more public clonotypes (around 2,500) than newly diagnosed patients did (approximately 970). Sequencing and analysis were limited to the TCR beta chain. TRBV28, TRBJ1-2 and TRBJ2-5 were preferentially used in persistent disease, while TRBV20-1 and TRBJ2-1 were favored in newly diagnosed disease. Compared with newly diagnosed patients, patients with persistent Graves' disease had lower TCR Shannon entropy and fewer highly expanded clones, which suggests clonal expansion. Only peripheral blood was studied, because thyroid tissue, the primary lesion, was inaccessible. The small sample size was acknowledged by the authors as a limitation that may reduce accuracy.

Libraries were constructed by multiplex PCR. The sequencer listed for this sample is Illumina HiSeq 4000. To build TCR beta libraries, CDR3 regions were amplified by Arm-PCR using iRepertoire HTBI primers. Before sequencing, the PCR products underwent gel purification. Regarding the original processing steps: Across samples, 60 to 80 TRBV and 15 or so TRBJ segments were identified and used for gene usage analysis of CDR3 amino acid clonotypes. COPE and FqMerger were used to merge filtered high-quality paired reads into contigs. Contigs were aligned with BLAST to IMGT TRBV, TRBD and TRBJ reference genes, and CDR3 was defined per IMGT. Highly expanded clones were defined as clonotypes with a frequency above 0.1%. Shannon entropy served as the measure of repertoire diversity, while the Gini coefficient captured V-J evenness. Clonotypes shared by more than one individual were considered public. TCRdb trimmed the raw reads at Q25, called clones with MiXCR and kept productive beta chains. Duplicate CDR3 protein sequences are folded into a single record with the most common DNA and genes. For this entry, the V and J calls and clone size follow TCRdb and not the study's own pipeline. The sample table records 450,000 to 650,000 distinct CDR3 sequences; about 16% of these occur just once. 25% of the sample is taken by the ten largest.

The sample's time point label, in plain terms: newly diagnosed GD, antithyroid drugs for less than 3 months. RNA was extracted from PBMCs in TRIzol for both TCR sequencing and RNA sequencing. Graves' disease was diagnosed according to American Thyroid Association guidelines. Patients were recruited from an endocrinology department in Xi'an, China. Each patient gave around 9 milliliters of peripheral blood, collected in an EDTA anticoagulant tube. Ficoll Paque Plus density gradient separation was used to isolate PBMCs, and no further T cell sorting was done. An Agilent 2100 Bioanalyzer and agarose gel were used to assess RNA quality, and a NanoDrop 2000 was used to measure RNA concentration. From its cysteine to its phenylalanine, the CDR3 spans 15 amino acids. Only the CDR3 portion is preserved as DNA: 45 bases, with reading frame beginning at the first base. Sequences DFQATT (CDR1) and SNEGSKA (CDR2) are obtained from the germline V gene (reference sequence). Trimming accounts for 3 bases at V and 2 bases at J, while the number of junction bases matched to no gene is 10.

The sample was also reused in another study, on T cells in Graves' hyperthyroidism and ophthalmopathy. The second publication reports: Graves' hyperthyroidism was defined as stable when no progression to ophthalmopathy occurred over 18 months of follow-up. Hyperthyroidism patients were aged 18 to 65 years and newly diagnosed, with disease duration of less than 2 months. Patients with uncontrolled infections, other autoimmune diseases, pregnancy or lactation were excluded. Diagnoses were established on the basis of clinical symptoms, serum thyroxine and TRAb, thyroid ultrasound, and orbital computed tomography. For the first round of RT-PCR on the TCR CDR3, the HTBI primer set was used together with the Qiagen OneStep RT-PCR kit. Most expanded thyroid clonotypes (frequency above 0.001) were also detected in blood, a finding suggesting that blood repertoires may reflect thyroid immune responses. Ophthalmopathy was separated from stable hyperthyroidism by a 13 V-J signature model, with 85% to 90% sensitivity and just over 81% specificity obtained in cross-validation and 80%/75% obtained in testing. In validation, the model predicted progression to ophthalmopathy with roughly 70% sensitivity and about 73% specificity, a median of roughly seven months before onset. TCR V-J signatures able to tell the groups apart were searched for in a discovery cohort of some 100 patients, of whom approximately 40 had Graves' ophthalmopathy and roughly 57 had stable Graves' hyperthyroidism. Prospective prediction of ophthalmopathy was tested in an independent validation cohort of 18 to 20 hyperthyroidism patients and 15 to 17 patients who later progressed to ophthalmopathy. The approximately 98 discovery patients were randomly divided into training and test sets at a 7:3 ratio. In over five Graves' hyperthyroidism patients, the study also compared T-cell repertoires from thyroid tissue with T-cell repertoires from blood. Once sampling was done, hyperthyroidism patients were given methimazole at a starting dose of 30 mg daily, whereas ophthalmopathy patients were given high-dose intravenous methylprednisolone. A second multiplex PCR round built the libraries, followed by size selection and purification. Libraries were sequenced paired-end with 100 bp reads on an Illumina HiSeq2000. SOAPnuke was used to process the raw data, throwing out any read that contained adapters or uncalled bases, had a mean Phred below 15, or lacked an exact constant-primer or identifier match. High-quality paired reads were merged with COPE v1.2.5, and unique nucleotide sequences were defined as clonotypes. MiTCR v1.1 was used to align the clonotypes against IMGT TRBV, TRBD and TRBJ reference segments. Analysis was restricted to V-J combinations with a frequency above 0.0001, which covered roughly 99% of repertoires. The TCS score was defined as the ratio of F50 (clonal expansion) to E x V (chaos), calculated using BLOSUM62-based TCRdist between CDR3 peptides within each V-J. Welch's t-statistics and random forest reduced around 510 V-J features to fewer than 15, which were used in a naive Bayes classifier (R e1071). No statistical method was used to fix the sample size in advance, and group allocation was not hidden from the investigators. TCR Vbeta CDR3 sequencing of some 140 peripheral blood samples (around 45 ophthalmopathy, under 80 hyperthyroidism and approximately 17 progressor patients) is reported in the paper.

The receptor was derived from a woman in her forties or fifties with Graves disease. Donor details come from another sample of the same person, matched by shared clones. This sequence uses TRBV20-1 and TRBJ2-7, with 7 central nucleotides matching TRBD1. The starting material was peripheral blood mononuclear cells (PBMCs), obtained at new diagnosis, from a patient treated with antithyroid drugs. The nucleotides are TGCAGTGCTAGCAATTTCCGGGACAGCGCCTACGAGCAGTACTTC. Translation gives CSASNFRDSAYEQYF.